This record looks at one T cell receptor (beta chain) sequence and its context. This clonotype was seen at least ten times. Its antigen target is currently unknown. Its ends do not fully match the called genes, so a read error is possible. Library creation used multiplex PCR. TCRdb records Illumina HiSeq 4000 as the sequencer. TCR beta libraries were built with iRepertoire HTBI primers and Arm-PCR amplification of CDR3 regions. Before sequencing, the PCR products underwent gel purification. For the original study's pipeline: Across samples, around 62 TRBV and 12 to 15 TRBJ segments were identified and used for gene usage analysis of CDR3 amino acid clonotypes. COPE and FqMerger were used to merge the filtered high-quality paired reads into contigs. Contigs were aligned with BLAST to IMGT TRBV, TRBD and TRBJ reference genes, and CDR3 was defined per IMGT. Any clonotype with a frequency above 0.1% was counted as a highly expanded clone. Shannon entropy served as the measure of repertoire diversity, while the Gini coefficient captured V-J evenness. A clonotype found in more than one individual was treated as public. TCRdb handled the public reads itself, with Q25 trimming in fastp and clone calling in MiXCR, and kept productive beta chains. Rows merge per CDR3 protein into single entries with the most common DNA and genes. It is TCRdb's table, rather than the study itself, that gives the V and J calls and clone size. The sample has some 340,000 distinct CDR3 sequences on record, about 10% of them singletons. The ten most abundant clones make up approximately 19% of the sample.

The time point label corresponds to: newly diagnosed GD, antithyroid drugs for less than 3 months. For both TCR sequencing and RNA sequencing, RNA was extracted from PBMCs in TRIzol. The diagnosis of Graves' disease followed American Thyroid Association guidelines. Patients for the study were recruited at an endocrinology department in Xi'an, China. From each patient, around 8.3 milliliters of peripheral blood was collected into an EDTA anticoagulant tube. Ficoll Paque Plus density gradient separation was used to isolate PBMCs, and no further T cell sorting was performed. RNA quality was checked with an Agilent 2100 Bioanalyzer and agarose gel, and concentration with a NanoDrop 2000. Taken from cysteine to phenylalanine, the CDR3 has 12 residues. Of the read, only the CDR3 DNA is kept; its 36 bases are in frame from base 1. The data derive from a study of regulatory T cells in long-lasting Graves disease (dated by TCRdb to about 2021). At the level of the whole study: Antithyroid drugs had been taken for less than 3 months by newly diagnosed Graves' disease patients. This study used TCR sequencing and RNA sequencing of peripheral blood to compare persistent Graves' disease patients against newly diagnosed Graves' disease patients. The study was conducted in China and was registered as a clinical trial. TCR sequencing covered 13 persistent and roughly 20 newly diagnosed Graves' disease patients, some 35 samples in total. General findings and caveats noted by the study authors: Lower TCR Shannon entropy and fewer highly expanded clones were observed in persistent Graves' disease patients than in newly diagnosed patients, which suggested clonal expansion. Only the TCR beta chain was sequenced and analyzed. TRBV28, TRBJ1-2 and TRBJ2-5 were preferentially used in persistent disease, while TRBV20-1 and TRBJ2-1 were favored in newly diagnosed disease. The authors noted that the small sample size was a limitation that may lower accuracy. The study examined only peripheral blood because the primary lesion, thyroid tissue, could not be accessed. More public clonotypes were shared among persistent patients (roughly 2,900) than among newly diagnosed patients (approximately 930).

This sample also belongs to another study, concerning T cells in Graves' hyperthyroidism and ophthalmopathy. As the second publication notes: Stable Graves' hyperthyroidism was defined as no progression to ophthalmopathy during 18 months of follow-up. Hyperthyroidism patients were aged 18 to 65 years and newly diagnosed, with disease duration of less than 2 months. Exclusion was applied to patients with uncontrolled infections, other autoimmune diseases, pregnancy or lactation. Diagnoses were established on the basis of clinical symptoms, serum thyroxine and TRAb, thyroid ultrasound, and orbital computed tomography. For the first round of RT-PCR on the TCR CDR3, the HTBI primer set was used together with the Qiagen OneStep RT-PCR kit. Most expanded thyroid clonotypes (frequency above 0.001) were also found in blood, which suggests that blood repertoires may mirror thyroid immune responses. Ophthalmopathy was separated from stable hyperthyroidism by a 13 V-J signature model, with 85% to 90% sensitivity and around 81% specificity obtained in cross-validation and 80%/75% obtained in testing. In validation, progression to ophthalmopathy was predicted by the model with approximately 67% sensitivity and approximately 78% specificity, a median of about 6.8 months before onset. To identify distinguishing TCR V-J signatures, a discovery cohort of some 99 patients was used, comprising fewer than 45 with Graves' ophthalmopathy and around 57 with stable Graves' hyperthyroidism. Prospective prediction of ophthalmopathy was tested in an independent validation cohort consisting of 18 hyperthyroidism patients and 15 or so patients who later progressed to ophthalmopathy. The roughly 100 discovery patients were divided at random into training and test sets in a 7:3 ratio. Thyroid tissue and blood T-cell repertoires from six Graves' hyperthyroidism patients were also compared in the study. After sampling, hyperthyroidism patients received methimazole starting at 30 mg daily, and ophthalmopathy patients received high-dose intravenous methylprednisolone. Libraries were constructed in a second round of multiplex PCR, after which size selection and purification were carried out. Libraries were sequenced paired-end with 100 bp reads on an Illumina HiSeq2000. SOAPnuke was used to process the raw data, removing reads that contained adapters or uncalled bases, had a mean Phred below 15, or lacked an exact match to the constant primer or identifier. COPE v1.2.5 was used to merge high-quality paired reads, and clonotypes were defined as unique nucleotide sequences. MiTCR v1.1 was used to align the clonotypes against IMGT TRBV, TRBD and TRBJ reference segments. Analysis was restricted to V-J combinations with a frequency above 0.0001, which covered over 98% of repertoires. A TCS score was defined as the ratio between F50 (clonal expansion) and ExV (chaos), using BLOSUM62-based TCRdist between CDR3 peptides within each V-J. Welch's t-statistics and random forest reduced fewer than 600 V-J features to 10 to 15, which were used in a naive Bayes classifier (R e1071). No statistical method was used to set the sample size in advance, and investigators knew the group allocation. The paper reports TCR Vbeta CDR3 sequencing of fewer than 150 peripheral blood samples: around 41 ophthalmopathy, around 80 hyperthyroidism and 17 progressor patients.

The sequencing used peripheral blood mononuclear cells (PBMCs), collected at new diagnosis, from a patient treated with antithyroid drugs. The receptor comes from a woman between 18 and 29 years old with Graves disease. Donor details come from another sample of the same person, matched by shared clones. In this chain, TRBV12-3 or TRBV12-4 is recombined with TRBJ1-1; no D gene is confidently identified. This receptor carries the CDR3 CASSFRNAEAFF. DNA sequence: TGTGCCAGCAGTTTTAGGAACGCTGAAGCTTTCTTT.